This is a list of T cell receptor beta chains from one sample in a study of cytomegalovirus exposure and HLA in healthy donors. Generated by immunoSEQ multiplex PCR, the TCRdb table keeps only in-frame clones and is missing some. In all, the sample yields roughly 110,000 clones. Input material: PBMCs. Receptors originate from a man between 25 and 39 years old in good health and CMV-seronegative. Both conserved end residues are part of each CDR3. The order of the fields is CDR3 length, D gene, V gene, J gene, CDR3 protein, CDR3 DNA. A D gene is named only where the DNA matches it firmly.

15,-,TRBV5-1,TRBJ2-1,CASSLGGLSSNEQFF,TGCGCCAGCAGCTTAGGGGGACTAAGTAGTAATGAGCAGTTCTTC
15,TRBD1,TRBV5-6,TRBJ2-7,CASSLRDRDFYEQYF,TGTGCCAGCAGCTTGAGGGACAGGGATTTCTACGAGCAGTACTTC
14,TRBD1,TRBV5-1,TRBJ2-7,CASSLDRGNNEQYF,TGCGCCAGCAGCTTGGACAGGGGGAACAACGAGCAGTACTTC
14,TRBD1,TRBV5-8,TRBJ2-7,CASSLEQGAREQYF,TGTGCCAGCAGCTTGGAACAGGGGGCACGGGAGCAGTACTTC
15,-,TRBV5-1,TRBJ2-5,CASSWGGGNQETQYF,TGCGCCAGCAGCTGGGGGGGCGGTAACCAAGAGACCCAGTACTTC
14,-,TRBV4-3,TRBJ1-4,CASSQEGADEKLFF,TGCGCCAGCAGCCAAGAAGGGGCGGATGAAAAACTGTTTTTT
15,TRBD1,TRBV2,TRBJ2-1,CASSGGTGAYNEQFF,TGTGCCAGCAGTGGGGGGACAGGGGCCTACAATGAGCAGTTCTTC
12,-,TRBV28,TRBJ1-1,CASSLEGPGTFF,TGTGCCAGCAGTTTGGAGGGCCCTGGGACTTTCTTT
15,TRBD2,TRBV5-1,TRBJ2-1,CASSLEAGVHNEQFF,TGCGCCAGCAGCTTGGAGGCGGGGGTACACAATGAGCAGTTCTTC
15,TRBD1,TRBV19,TRBJ2-1,CASSMWTGTSDEQFF,TGTGCCAGTAGTATGTGGACAGGGACTTCCGATGAGCAGTTCTTC
13,-,TRBV18,TRBJ2-1,CASSPGQYNEQFF,TGTGCCAGCTCCCCAGGGCAGTACAATGAGCAGTTCTTC
13,-,TRBV19,TRBJ1-6,CASSNVGNSPLHF,TGTGCCAGTAGTAACGTCGGGAATTCACCCCTCCACTTT
13,TRBD1,TRBV2,TRBJ1-1,CASSVDRGTEAFF,TGTGCCAGCAGTGTAGACAGGGGAACTGAAGCTTTCTTT
15,TRBD2,TRBV5-1,TRBJ2-3,CASSRLAGGLDTQYF,TGCGCCAGCAGCCGTCTAGCGGGGGGGCTGGATACGCAGTATTTT
18,-,TRBV5-1,TRBJ2-4,CASSLTAGDFLAKNIQYF,TGCGCCAGCAGCTTGACGGCAGGGGATTTTTTGGCCAAAAACATTCAGTACTTC
15,TRBD2,TRBV5-1,TRBJ2-2,CASSSGLAGTGELFF,TGCGCCAGCAGCTCCGGACTAGCGGGCACCGGGGAGCTGTTTTTT
15,TRBD1,TRBV5-1,TRBJ2-7,CASSLGGTAKYEQYF,TGCGCCAGCAGCTTGGGGGGGACAGCGAAATACGAGCAGTACTTC
13,-,TRBV30,TRBJ2-5,CAWSGANQETQYF,TGTGCCTGGAGTGGAGCTAACCAAGAGACCCAGTACTTC
17,TRBD1,TRBV5-1,TRBJ1-6,CASSLSAGGSYNSPLHF,TGCGCCAGCAGCTTGTCGGCAGGGGGCTCCTATAATTCACCCCTCCACTTT
13,-,TRBV6-1,TRBJ1-1,CASRAVRGTEAFF,TGTGCCAGCAGAGCGGTCCGGGGCACTGAAGCTTTCTTT
13,TRBD1,TRBV6-5,TRBJ2-7,CASSKGQYYEQYF,TGTGCCAGCAGCAAGGGACAGTACTACGAGCAGTACTTC
14,-,TRBV6-5,TRBJ1-6,CASREGRANSPLHF,TGTGCCAGCAGGGAAGGCAGGGCTAATTCACCCCTCCACTTT
14,-,TRBV18,TRBJ1-2,CASSPGRGGDGYTF,TGTGCCAGCTCACCAGGGAGGGGCGGGGATGGCTACACCTTC
14,-,TRBV9,TRBJ1-1,CASSETQMNTEAFF,TGTGCCAGCAGCGAGACTCAGATGAACACTGAAGCTTTCTTT
16,-,TRBV15,TRBJ1-2,CATSRESRTGNYGYTF,TGTGCCACCAGCAGAGAGAGTAGAACAGGGAACTATGGCTACACCTTC
15,-,TRBV5-1,TRBJ1-5,CASSLGQGSNQPQHF,TGCGCCAGCAGCTTGGGTCAGGGTAGCAATCAGCCCCAGCATTTT
14,-,TRBV7-3,TRBJ2-1,CASSLGRGNNEQFF,TGTGCCAGCAGCTTAGGTCGGGGAAACAATGAGCAGTTCTTC
15,TRBD1,TRBV5-4,TRBJ2-3,CASSEQGFLTDTQYF,TGTGCCAGCAGCGAACAGGGGTTTTTGACAGATACGCAGTATTTT
16,TRBD2,TRBV5-4,TRBJ2-1,CASSFGGGAAYNEQFF,TGTGCCAGCAGCTTTGGCGGGGGGGCCGCCTACAATGAGCAGTTCTTC
15,TRBD1,TRBV18,TRBJ2-7,CASSRGTDPSYEQYF,TGTGCCAGCTCACGAGGGACAGACCCCTCCTACGAGCAGTACTTC
14,TRBD1,TRBV9,TRBJ1-2,CASSGGTAVYGYTF,TGTGCCAGCAGCGGCGGGACAGCTGTCTATGGCTACACCTTC
13,-,TRBV28,TRBJ2-2,CAGMFRDTGELFF,TGTGCCGGCATGTTCAGGGACACCGGGGAGCTGTTTTTT
15,-,TRBV5-5,TRBJ2-7,CASSLLTGGAYEQYF,TGTGCCAGCAGCTTGTTAACGGGGGGCGCCTACGAGCAGTACTTC
13,TRBD1,TRBV6-5,TRBJ1-1,CASSRTGGLEAFF,TGTGCCAGCAGTAGGACAGGGGGCCTTGAAGCTTTCTTT
14,TRBD1,TRBV19,TRBJ1-2,CASSTRTGLKGYTF,TGTGCCAGTAGCACCAGGACAGGGCTTAAGGGCTACACCTTC
15,TRBD1,TRBV11-2,TRBJ1-2,CASSLEGQGAHGYTF,TGTGCCAGCAGCTTAGAGGGACAGGGGGCTCATGGCTACACCTTC
16,TRBD2,TRBV2,TRBJ2-1,CASSPQRTSGGYEQFF,TGTGCCAGCAGTCCCCAACGGACTAGCGGGGGATATGAGCAGTTCTTC
13,-,TRBV7-2,TRBJ1-1,CASSFSGLLGAFF,TGTGCCAGCAGCTTCTCAGGGCTTCTGGGGGCTTTCTTT
16,-,TRBV27,TRBJ1-5,CASGPLDGVSNQPQHF,TGTGCCAGCGGCCCGCTGGACGGGGTGAGCAATCAGCCCCAGCATTTT
12,-,TRBV6-5,TRBJ2-7,CASSTGSYEQYF,TGTGCCAGCAGTACAGGCTCCTACGAGCAGTACTTC